A selection of T cell receptor beta chains follows, all from one sample in a study of T cells in Graves' hyperthyroidism and ophthalmopathy. TCRdb called the multiplex PCR reads again in MiXCR, with one record for every CDR3 protein. The data show hundreds of thousands of distinct CDR3 sequences, about 14% seen once. Sequences were obtained from blood. These receptors all come from a woman in her forties or fifties with Graves' ophthalmopathy. The CDR3 runs from the conserved cysteine through the conserved F or W. The D gene is left open where the match is weak. A clone size is listed for some rows: how often the clone was seen (once, few, many), or a class if it is expanded.

j_call v_call clone_size d_call cdr3_nt cdr3_aa
TRBJ1-2 TRBV7-9 many TRBD1 TGTGCCAGCAGCTTTTCCGGGACAGGGGGTGGCTACACCTTC CASSFSGTGGGYTF
TRBJ1-1 TRBV5-1 many NA TGCGCCAGCAGCTTCCCAGGGAGTACTGAAGCTTTCTTT CASSFPGSTEAFF
TRBJ2-7 TRBV7-2 many TRBD2 TGTGCCAGCAGCTTGACACTAGCGGCCTACGAGCAGTACTTC CASSLTLAAYEQYF
TRBJ2-1 TRBV24-1 few NA TGTGCCACCAGTGATTATAGGACTACCTCCAATGAGCAGTTCTTC CATSDYRTTSNEQFF
TRBJ2-7 TRBV13 NA TRBD2 TGTGCCAGCAGCCCCGCTAGCGGGAGGGCCTACGAGCAGTACTTC CASSPASGRAYEQYF
TRBJ2-3 TRBV7-2 many TRBD2 TGTGCCAGCAGCTTAACTAGCGGGAGAGATACGCAGTATTTT CASSLTSGRDTQYF
TRBJ1-2 TRBV4-2 few NA TGTGCCAGCAGCCAAGGGGAGGACAGCGTCTATGGCTACACCTTC CASSQGEDSVYGYTF
TRBJ2-1 TRBV7-9 many NA TGTGCCAGCCTTGTAGAGCTCAATGAGCAGTTCTTC CASLVELNEQFF
TRBJ2-3 TRBV28 many TRBD2 TGTGCCAGCAGTTTGATTCCGGGAGGTACCACAGATACGCAGTATTTT CASSLIPGGTTDTQYF
TRBJ2-7 TRBV6-2/TRBV6-3 few NA TGTGCCAGCAGTTACAACCGGGAGCTCTCCTACGAGCAGTACTTC CASSYNRELSYEQYF
TRBJ1-5 TRBV6-1 few TRBD1 TGTGCCAGCAGAACAACGGACAGGGACAATCAGCCCCAGCATTTT CASRTTDRDNQPQHF
TRBJ1-5 TRBV19 many NA TGTGCCAGCAGTATCCGGGACAGCAATCAGCCCCAGCATTTT CASSIRDSNQPQHF
TRBJ2-7 TRBV5-1 NA TRBD1 TGCGCCAGCAGCTTGGAGGGACAGGACCTTTCCTACGAGCAGTACTTC CASSLEGQDLSYEQYF
TRBJ2-7 TRBV20-1 many TRBD2 TGCAGTGCTAGGACTAGCGGGAGCATCAGCGAGCAGTACTTC CSARTSGSISEQYF
TRBJ2-7 TRBV28 NA TRBD2 TGTGCCAGCAGATACCGGACTAGCGCTTCCTACGAGCAGTACTTC CASRYRTSASYEQYF
TRBJ2-7 TRBV6-1 few NA TGTGCCAGCAGTGAAGCGGGATTCATCCACGAGCAGTACTTC CASSEAGFIHEQYF
TRBJ2-5 TRBV5-1 few TRBD2 TGCGCCAGCAGCCCGGGGGGAGTAGCGGGTCAAGAGACCCAGTACTTC CASSPGGVAGQETQYF
TRBJ2-7 TRBV6-1 many NA TGTGCCAGCAGTGAAGACCTAGCGAGATCCTCCTACGAGCAGTACTTC CASSEDLARSSYEQYF
TRBJ2-2 TRBV20-1 many TRBD2 TGCAGTGCTAGAGATCCCGGCGGGAGGGCGTTCCCCGGGGAGCTGTTTTTT CSARDPGGRAFPGELFF
TRBJ1-5 TRBV11-2 many NA TGTGCCAGCAGCTTAGGGGGGAGTTCGAGCAATCAGCCCCAGCATTTT CASSLGGSSSNQPQHF
TRBJ2-3 TRBV28 many NA TGTGCCAGCAGTTTCTCTGGTGTCACAGATACGCAGTATTTT CASSFSGVTDTQYF
TRBJ1-2 TRBV25-1 NA TRBD1 TGTGCCAGCAGTGAAGGCGGACAGGGGACTAACTATGGCTACACCTTC CASSEGGQGTNYGYTF
TRBJ1-1 TRBV7-3 NA NA TGTGCCAGCAGCTCCGGGGGTGGGCCTGAAGCTTTCTTT CASSSGGGPEAFF
TRBJ2-1 TRBV7-3 NA NA TGTGCCAGCAGCAAGGAGTACAATGAGCAGTTCTTC CASSKEYNEQFF
TRBJ2-7 TRBV28 many NA TGTGCCAGCAGTTTCGCGGGACTCCGCTCCTACGAGCAGTACTTC CASSFAGLRSYEQYF
TRBJ1-5 TRBV2 many NA TGTGCCAGCAGTGAAGCGCTCCGAGTCGATAGCAATCAGCCCCAGCATTTT CASSEALRVDSNQPQHF
TRBJ1-5 TRBV18 many NA TGTGCCAGCTCACCCGGGACACAGAATCAGCCCCAGCATTTT CASSPGTQNQPQHF
TRBJ2-4 TRBV7-8 many NA TGTGCCAGCAGCCTAGTGAGGGGCTCCGACAAAAACATTCAGTACTTC CASSLVRGSDKNIQYF
TRBJ1-1 TRBV18 few NA TGTGCCAGCTCACCGCCAGACGGGTCAATGAACACTGAAGCTTTCTTT CASSPPDGSMNTEAFF
TRBJ2-5 TRBV5-1 NA NA TGCGCCAGCAGCTTGGGACAACACCCGGAGACCCAGTACTTC CASSLGQHPETQYF
TRBJ2-7 TRBV7-3 many NA TGTGCCAGCAGCTTAAAACATCGCGGGGAGCAGTACTTC CASSLKHRGEQYF